This passage covers 24 T cell receptor beta chains from one sample sequenced in a study of blood T cell repertoires in COVID-19 (dated by TCRdb to the early 2020s). Libraries came from the immunoSEQ multiplex PCR assay. TCRdb provides this immuneACCESS table in a form limited to in-frame rearrangements. Some clones are lacking; in checked studies, under half of them reflect an unresolved V gene, and why the rest are absent is not known. Recorded for this sample are more than 90,000 clones; about 71% of them occurred a single time. The ten largest clones add up to roughly 24% of the sample. The sample consisted of peripheral blood. The receptors here all came from a woman in her fifties or sixties in a cohort sampled during active or convalescent COVID-19.

This clone was seen once. This sequence joins TRBV6-2 or TRBV6-3 and TRBJ1-1; 9 positions agree with TRBD1. V lost 5 bases, J lost 0 bases, and 7 bases stayed unmatched. Germline CDR1 is MNHEY and CDR2 is SVGEGT. The CDR3 covers 16 residues. CDR3 bases: TGTGCCAGCAGTGTCCCGACAGGGGGACTGAACACTGAAGCTTTCTTT. Translated: CASSVPTGGLNTEAFF.

The chain uses TRBV6-5 and TRBJ1-1; TRBD1 matches at 7 bases. V gave up 2 bases and J gave up 1 base; unmatched junction bases: 1. Germline CDR1 reads MNHEY; CDR2 reads SVGAGI. The CDR3 is 14 residues long. The CDR3 sequence: CASSYDRANTEAFF. The CDR3 DNA reads as TGTGCCAGCAGTTACGACAGGGCGAACACTGAAGCTTTCTTT.

The chain recombines TRBV4-2 with TRBJ1-4, with a tentative D call TRBD1 (6 bases). Trimming took 1 base from V and 4 from J, leaving 16 bases between them. The CDR3 runs to 17 residues. CDR1 and CDR2 (germline): LGHNA, YNFKEQ. The CDR3 DNA reads as TGTGCCAGCAGCCAAGTAGTGGGGACAAACCTTAATGAAAAACTGTTTTTT. Protein sequence: CASSQVVGTNLNEKLFF.

This clone was picked up one time. This chain connects TRBV7-8 to TRBJ2-7; 13 nucleotides line up with TRBD2. The germline V gene has CDR1 SGHVS and CDR2 FQNEAQ. The CDR3 is 18 amino acids. The junction had 8 bases not matched to a gene; V was cut back by 1 base and J by 2 bases. CDR3 DNA: TGTGCCAGCAGCTTAGATACTAGCGGGGGGGAAGCCCCCTACGAGCAGTACTTC. Translated, it gives CASSLDTSGGEAPYEQYF.

This sequence joins TRBV10-3 and TRBJ2-5; TRBD2 might be the D (5 bases). The V and J ends lost 6 bases and 4 bases respectively, with 12 bases between them. The CDR3 totals 13 residues. CDR1 is ENHRY, CDR2 SYGVKD, per germline. The CDR3 bases are TGTGCCATCAGCTTTAAGGGAGCAGAGACCCAGTACTTC. Amino acid sequence: CAISFKGAETQYF.

The genes are TRBV2 and TRBJ1-4, with 11 bases identical to TRBD1. Trimming took 7 bases from V and 7 from J; bases not matched to a gene: 5. The CDR3 consists of 14 residues. The germline V gene has CDR1 SNHLY and CDR2 FYNNEI. CDR3 loop: CASTTDRGPEKLFF. Here the CDR3 DNA reads TGTGCCAGCACCACGGACAGGGGGCCTGAAAAACTGTTTTTT.

The rearrangement uses TRBV19 and TRBJ2-1; possibly TRBD1 for D (6 bases). This CDR3 region has 12 residues. Per the germline V gene, CDR1 is LNHDA and CDR2 is SQIVND (reference sequence). V was shortened by 5 bases and J by 13 bases, with 15 bases between the two germline ends. The CDR3 here is CASSLRDTKQFF. The CDR3 DNA is TGTGCCAGTAGTCTCCGGGACACTAAACAGTTCTTC.

This clone has just a few counts. The chain recombines TRBV7-8 with TRBJ2-2; a possible D gene is TRBD1 (5 bases). Germline values: CDR1 SGHVS, CDR2 FQNEAQ. CDR3 length: 16 residues. Trimming removed 0 bases at V and 6 bases at J, with 14 bases between. CDR3 residues: CASSLARGGPPGELFF. The CDR3 bases are TGTGCCAGCAGCTTAGCTAGGGGCGGTCCACCCGGGGAGCTGTTTTTT.

The gene calls are TRBV28 and TRBJ1-1; tentative D call: TRBD1 (5 bases). V was cut by 2 bases and J by 3 bases, with 7 bases left in between. The germline V gene encodes CDR1 MDHEN and CDR2 SYDVKM. The CDR3 loop spans 13 amino acids. For the CDR3, the DNA is TGTGCCAGCAGTTTAGGGGCGTACACTGAAGCTTTCTTT. Translated: CASSLGAYTEAFF.

The chain links TRBV24-1 to TRBJ2-7, with D maybe TRBD1 (6 bases). Germline V gene data show CDR1 as KGHDR and CDR2 as SFDVKD. The CDR3 consists of 13 residues. V lost 4 bases, J lost 1 base, and 7 bases lay in between. Written as DNA, the CDR3 is TGTGCCACCAGTGAAACAGGGTCCTACGAGCAGTACTTC. This gives the protein CATSETGSYEQYF.

The table lists this clone with many counts. V gene TRBV29-1 combines with J gene TRBJ2-7, with D maybe TRBD1 (5 bases). CDR1 and CDR2 from the germline V gene are SQVTM and ANQGSEA. Trimming stripped 0 bases from V and 3 bases from J, with 15 bases between. The CDR3 has 15 residues. CDR3 loop: CSVEDLHTGRYEQYF. CDR3 in DNA: TGCAGCGTTGAAGACCTACATACAGGCCGCTACGAGCAGTACTTC.

The rearrangement uses TRBV28 and TRBJ2-3, with TRBD1 matching over 11 bases. Germline CDR1 reads MDHEN; CDR2 reads SYDVKM. The J segment lost 3 bases and the V segment lost 4 bases, leaving 9 bases of the junction unmatched. The CDR3 is made up of 17 amino acids. CDR3 sequence reads: CASSSGQGASRTDTQYF. The CDR3 DNA follows: TGTGCCAGCAGTTCCGGACAGGGGGCGTCGAGGACAGATACGCAGTATTTT.

The chain employs TRBV2 and TRBJ1-2, with TRBD1 matching 7 bases. Trimming at V came to 8 bases and at J to 7 bases, leaving 7 bases not matched to a gene. The CDR3 is 12 residues long. The germline CDR1 and CDR2 sequences are SNHLY and FYNNEI. In nucleotides, the CDR3 is TGTGCCAGCTCCAGGGGGAAGGGTGGCTACACCTTC. As protein: CASSRGKGGYTF.

V and J are TRBV9 and TRBJ2-1, with TRBD1 identical over 10 bases. CDR3 size: 17 residues. CDR1 is SGDLS and CDR2 is YYNGEE in the germline V gene. Trimming removed 4 bases from V and 7 bases from J; junction bases left unmatched: 14. The CDR3 DNA reads TGTGCCAGCAGCTCTAGACCCGACAGGGGGCGCATTAATGAGCAGTTCTTC. It is translated as CASSSRPDRGRINEQFF. The full variable domain, in which reference TRBV9 and TRBJ2-1 provide the parts outside the CDR3, is DSGVTQTPKHLITATGQRVTLRCSPRSGDLSVYWYQQSLDQGLQFLIQYYNGEERAKGNILERFSAQQFPDLHSELNLSSLELGDSALYFCASSSRPDRGRINEQFFGPGTRLTVL.

The CDR3 loop reads CASSPEETGELFF. In DNA, the CDR3 is TGTGCCAGTAGTCCCGAGGAAACCGGGGAGCTGTTTTTT. The chain employs TRBV19 and TRBJ2-2; D call uncertain. The CDR3 totals 13 residues. The germline V and J ends were trimmed by 5 bases and 5 bases, with 9 bases remaining between them. Germline lookup yields CDR1 LNHDA and CDR2 SQIVND (reference sequence). Based on the CDR3 plus reference TRBV19 and TRBJ2-2, the full variable domain is DGGITQSPKYLFRKEGQNVTLSCEQNLNHDAMYWYRQDPGQGLRLIYYSQIVNDFQKGDIAEGYSVSREKKESFPLTVTSAQKNPTAFYLCASSPEETGELFFGEGSRLTVL.

This clone has just one count. This chain links TRBV28 with TRBJ1-2; 8 nucleotides align to TRBD1. Trimming removed 5 bases from V and 7 bases from J; junction bases left unmatched: 6. CDR1 is MDHEN, CDR2 SYDVKM, per germline. The CDR3 is 13 residues long. The CDR3: CASSPGQGGGYTF. The CDR3 nucleotides read TGTGCCAGCAGTCCCGGACAGGGCGGTGGCTACACCTTC.

This clone occurred a few times. The J gene is TRBJ1-1, the V gene TRBV5-5; possible D gene TRBD1, 5 bases. V gave up 3 bases and J gave up 4 bases, with 16 bases separating them. Germline V gene sequence: CDR1 SGHKS, CDR2 YYEKEE (reference sequence). CDR3 length equals 15 residues. The CDR3 loop is CASSSDTKWGTEAFF. DNA of the CDR3: TGTGCCAGCAGCTCGGACACGAAATGGGGCACTGAAGCTTTCTTT.

The V gene is TRBV7-2, the J gene TRBJ1-1; tentatively, D is TRBD1 (5 bases). The germline V gene encodes CDR1 SGHTA and CDR2 FQGNSA. The CDR3 loop spans 17 amino acids. Trimming pared 3 bases from V and 0 bases from J, leaving 17 bases between. The DNA for the CDR3 is TGTGCCAGCAGCTTCAGTTTACAGGCTACCTTGAACACTGAAGCTTTCTTT. Residues: CASSFSLQATLNTEAFF.

This clone was counted a few times. The V call is TRBV7-2, the J call TRBJ1-2; D call uncertain. The CDR3 has 15 amino acids. Germline V CDR1 and CDR2: SGHTA, FQGNSA. V lost 2 bases and J 2 bases, leaving 12 bases between the germline ends. The chain's CDR3 is CASSLKLGPNYGYTF. The DNA for the CDR3 is TGTGCCAGCAGCTTAAAGTTGGGCCCCAACTATGGCTACACCTTC. Together with reference TRBV7-2 and TRBJ1-2, the CDR3 gives the full variable domain: GAGVSQSPSNKVTEKGKDVELRCDPISGHTALYWYRQSLGQGLEFLIYFQGNSAPDKSGLPSDRFSAERTGGSVSTLTIQRTQQEDSAVYLCASSLKLGPNYGYTFGSGTRLTVV.

This chain uses TRBV7-9 with TRBJ1-1, with D possibly matching TRBD1 (5 bases). The CDR3 runs to 14 residues. Germline CDR1 reads SEHNR; CDR2 reads FQNEAQ (reference sequence). Trimming took off 5 bases at V and 7 bases at J, with 17 bases between the two ends. CDR3 protein: CASSAGGGAHEAFF. Written as DNA, the CDR3 is TGTGCCAGCAGCGCCGGAGGCGGGGCACATGAAGCTTTCTTT.

A word on this clone: A read error is possible here, since a much larger clone lies one base away. This sample also contains other DNA sequences that code for the same CDR3. The chain joins TRBV6-4 to TRBJ2-1; 7 bases are shared with TRBD2. The trim removed 5 bases at V and 7 bases at J, leaving 14 bases unmatched. This CDR3 spans 16 amino acids. Per germline, CDR1 MRHNA and CDR2 SNTAGT. The chain's CDR3 is CASSPTGGVGGNEQFF. In DNA form, the CDR3 reads TGTGCCAGCAGTCCCACTGGGGGGGTCGGGGGTAATGAGCAGTTCTTC.

This clone was observed at least ten times. This chain joins TRBV2 and TRBJ2-1; the D gene is possibly TRBD1 (5 bases). The CDR3 sequence is 12 residues long. The germline V gene encodes CDR1 SNHLY and CDR2 FYNNEI. V gave up 5 bases and J gave up 15 bases, with 17 bases separating them. The CDR3 DNA is TGTGCCAGCAGTTTGACAGTGTGGGGCTGGTTCTTC. Amino acid sequence: CASSLTVWGWFF.

The chain links TRBV28 to TRBJ1-1, with 7 bases matching TRBD1. Germline CDR1 and CDR2: MDHEN and SYDVKM. V lost 5 bases to trimming and J lost 0 bases; unmatched junction nucleotides: 3. The CDR3 consists of 14 residues. CDR3 region: CASSTGALNTEAFF. Here the CDR3 DNA reads TGTGCCAGCAGTACAGGGGCTCTGAACACTGAAGCTTTCTTT. Full variable domain (rest looked up from reference TRBV28 and TRBJ1-1): DVKVTQSSRYLVKRTGEKVFLECVQDMDHENMFWYRQDPGLGLRLIYFSYDVKMKEKGDIPEGYSVSREKKERFSLILESASTNQTSMYLCASSTGALNTEAFFGQGTRLTVV.

J is TRBJ1-2 and V is TRBV7-6; TRBD1 is a possible D gene (6 bases). Trimming took 4 bases from V and 4 from J, leaving 22 bases between them. CDR3 length: 17 residues. The germline V gene encodes CDR1 SGHVS and CDR2 FNYEAQ. As DNA, the CDR3 is TGTGCCAGCAGCTCCAGAACCTTGGACAGCCTCCTCTATGGCTACACCTTC. Its protein product is CASSSRTLDSLLYGYTF. Filled out from reference TRBV7-6 and TRBJ1-2, the complete variable domain reads GAGVSQSPRYKVTKRGQDVALRCDPISGHVSLYWYRQALGQGPEFLTYFNYEAQQDKSGLPNDRFSAERPEGSISTLTIQRTEQRDSAMYRCASSSRTLDSLLYGYTFGSGTRLTVV.